This T cell receptor (beta chain) derives from a study of OX40 agonist ivuxolimab in advanced cancers. Assay: immunoSEQ multiplex PCR; the TCRdb copy retains only in-frame clones and omits some. The sample lists over 55,000 clones; approximately 88% were seen once. This receptor was identified in an adult with an advanced solid tumor such as melanoma, head and neck, liver or kidney cancer. The input for sequencing was CD4+ or CD8+ T cells sorted from blood, taken in a trial of the OX40 agonist ivuxolimab.

CDR3 coding DNA: TGTGCCAGCAGCTTAGTGGGACAGGGTAATCAGCCCCAGCATTTT. This sequence encodes CASSLVGQGNQPQHF. The rearrangement joins TRBV7-2 to TRBJ1-5; 9 bases match TRBD1. CDR3 length equals 15 residues. V lost 1 base to trimming and J lost 4 bases; unmatched junction nucleotides: 2. From germline, CDR1 is SGHTA and CDR2 FQGNSA.